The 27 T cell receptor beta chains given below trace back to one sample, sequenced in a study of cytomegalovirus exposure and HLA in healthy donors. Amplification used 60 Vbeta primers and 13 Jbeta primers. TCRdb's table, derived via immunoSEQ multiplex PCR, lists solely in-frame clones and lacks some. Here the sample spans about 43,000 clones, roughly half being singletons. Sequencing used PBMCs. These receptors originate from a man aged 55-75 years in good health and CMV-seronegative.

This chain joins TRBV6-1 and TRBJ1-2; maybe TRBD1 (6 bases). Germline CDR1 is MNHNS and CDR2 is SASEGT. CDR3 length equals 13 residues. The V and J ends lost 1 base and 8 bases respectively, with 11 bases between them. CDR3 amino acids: CASSEETGKGYTF. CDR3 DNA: TGTGCCAGCAGTGAAGAAACAGGGAAAGGCTACACCTTC.

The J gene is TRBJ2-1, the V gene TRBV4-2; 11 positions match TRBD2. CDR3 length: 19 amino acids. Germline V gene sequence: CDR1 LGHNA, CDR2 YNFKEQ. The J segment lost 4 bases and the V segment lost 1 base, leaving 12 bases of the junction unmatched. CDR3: CASSQASAPLAGAYNEQFF. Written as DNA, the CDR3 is TGTGCCAGCAGCCAAGCGTCGGCCCCACTAGCGGGAGCGTACAATGAGCAGTTCTTC.

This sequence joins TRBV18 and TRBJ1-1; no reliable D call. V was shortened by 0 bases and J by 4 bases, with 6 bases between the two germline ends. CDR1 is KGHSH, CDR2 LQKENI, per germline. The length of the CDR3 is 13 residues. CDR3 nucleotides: TGTGCCAGCTCACCACCGGGAGTCACTGAAGCTTTCTTT. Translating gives CASSPPGVTEAFF.

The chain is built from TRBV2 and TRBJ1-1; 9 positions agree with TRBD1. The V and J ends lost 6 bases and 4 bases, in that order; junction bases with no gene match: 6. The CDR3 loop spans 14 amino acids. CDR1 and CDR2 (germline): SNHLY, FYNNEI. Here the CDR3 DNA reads TGTGCCAGCAGCCAAGAGACAGGGGGCACTGAAGCTTTCTTT. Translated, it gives CASSQETGGTEAFF.

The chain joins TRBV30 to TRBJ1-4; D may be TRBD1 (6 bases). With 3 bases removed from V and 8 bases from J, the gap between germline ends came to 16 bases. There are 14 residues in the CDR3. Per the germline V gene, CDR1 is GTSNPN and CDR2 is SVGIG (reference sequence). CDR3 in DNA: TGTGCCTGGAGCGGGGGGCCCCTTTGGGAAAAACTGTTTTTT. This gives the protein CAWSGGPLWEKLFF.

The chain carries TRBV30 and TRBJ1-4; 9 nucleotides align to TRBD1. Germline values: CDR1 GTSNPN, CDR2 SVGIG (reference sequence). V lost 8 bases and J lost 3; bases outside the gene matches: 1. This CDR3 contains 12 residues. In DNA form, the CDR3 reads TGTGCCGGACAGGGGTCTAATGAAAAACTGTTTTTT. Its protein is CAGQGSNEKLFF.

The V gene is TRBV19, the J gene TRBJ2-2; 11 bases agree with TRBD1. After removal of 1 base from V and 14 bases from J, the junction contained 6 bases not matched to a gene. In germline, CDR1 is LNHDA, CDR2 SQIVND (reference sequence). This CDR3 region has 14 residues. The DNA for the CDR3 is TGTGCCAGTAGTATAGCCCGGACAGGGGGCCCTCTGTTTTTT. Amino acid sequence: CASSIARTGGPLFF.

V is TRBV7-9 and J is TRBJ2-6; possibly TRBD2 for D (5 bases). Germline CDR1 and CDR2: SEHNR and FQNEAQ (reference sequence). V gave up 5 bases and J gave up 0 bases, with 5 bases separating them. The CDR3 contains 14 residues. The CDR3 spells CASSGGSGANVLTF. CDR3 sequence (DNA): TGTGCCAGCAGCGGAGGCTCTGGGGCCAACGTCCTGACTTTC.

For the CDR3, the DNA is TGTGCCAGCAGGACCGGGACAGGGCCCTACGAGCAGTACTTC. This translates into CASRTGTGPYEQYF. The chain is built from TRBV6-1 and TRBJ2-7; TRBD1 matches at 9 bases. Trimming removed 6 bases from V and 2 bases from J; junction bases left unmatched: 5. The CDR3 runs to 14 residues. The germline V gene encodes CDR1 MNHNS and CDR2 SASEGT.

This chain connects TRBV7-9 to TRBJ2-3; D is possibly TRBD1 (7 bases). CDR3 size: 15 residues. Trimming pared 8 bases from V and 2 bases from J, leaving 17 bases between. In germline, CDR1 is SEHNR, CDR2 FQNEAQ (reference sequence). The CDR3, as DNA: TGTGCCAGCTCCAGGGGGGACTTAAACACAGATACGCAGTATTTT. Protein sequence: CASSRGDLNTDTQYF.

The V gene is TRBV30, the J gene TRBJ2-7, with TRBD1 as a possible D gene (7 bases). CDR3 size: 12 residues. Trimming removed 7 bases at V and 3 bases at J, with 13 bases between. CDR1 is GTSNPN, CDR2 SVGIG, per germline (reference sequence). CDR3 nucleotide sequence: TGTGCCTCCCACCAGGGGGGCTACGAGCAGTACTTC. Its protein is CASHQGGYEQYF.

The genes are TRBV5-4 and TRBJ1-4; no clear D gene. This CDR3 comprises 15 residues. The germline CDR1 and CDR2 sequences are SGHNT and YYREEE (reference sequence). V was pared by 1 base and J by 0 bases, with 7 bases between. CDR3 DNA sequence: TGTGCCAGCAGCTTGACGGGTTCAACTAATGAAAAACTGTTTTTT. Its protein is CASSLTGSTNEKLFF. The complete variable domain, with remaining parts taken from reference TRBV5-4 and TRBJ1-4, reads ETGVTQSPTHLIKTRGQQVTLRCSSQSGHNTVSWYQQALGQGPQFIFQYYREEENGRGNFPPRFSGLQFPNYSSELNVNALELDDSALYLCASSLTGSTNEKLFFGSGTQLSVL.

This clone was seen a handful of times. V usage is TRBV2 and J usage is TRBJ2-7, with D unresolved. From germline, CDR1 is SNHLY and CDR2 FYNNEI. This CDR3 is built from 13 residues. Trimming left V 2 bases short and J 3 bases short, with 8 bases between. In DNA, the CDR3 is TGTGCCAGCAGTGAACCGGTTGTCTACGAGCAGTACTTC. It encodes CASSEPVVYEQYF.

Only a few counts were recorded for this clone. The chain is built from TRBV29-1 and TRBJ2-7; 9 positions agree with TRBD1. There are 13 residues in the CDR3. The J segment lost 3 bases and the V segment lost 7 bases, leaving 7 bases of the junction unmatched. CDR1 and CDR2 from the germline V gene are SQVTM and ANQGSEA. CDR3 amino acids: CSAGTGSIYEQYF. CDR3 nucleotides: TGCAGCGCTGGGACAGGGTCTATCTACGAGCAGTACTTC.

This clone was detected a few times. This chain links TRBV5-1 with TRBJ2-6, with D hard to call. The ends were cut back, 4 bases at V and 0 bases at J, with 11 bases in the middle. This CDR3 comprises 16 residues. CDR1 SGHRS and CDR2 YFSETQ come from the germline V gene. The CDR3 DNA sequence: TGCGCCAGCAGCCCTCCTCTAAGCTCTGGGGCCAACGTCCTGACTTTC. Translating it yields CASSPPLSSGANVLTF. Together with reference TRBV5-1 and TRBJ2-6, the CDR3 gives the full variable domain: KAGVTQTPRYLIKTRGQQVTLSCSPISGHRSVSWYQQTPGQGLQFLFEYFSETQRNKGNFPGRFSGRQFSNSRSEMNVSTLELGDSALYLCASSPPLSSGANVLTFGAGSRLTVL.

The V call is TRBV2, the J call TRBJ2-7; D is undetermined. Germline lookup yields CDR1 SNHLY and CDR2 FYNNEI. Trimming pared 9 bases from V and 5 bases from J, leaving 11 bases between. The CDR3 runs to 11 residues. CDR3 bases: TGTGCCAGTAACTATGGCGACGAGCAGTACTTC. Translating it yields CASNYGDEQYF. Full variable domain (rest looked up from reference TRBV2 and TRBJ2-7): EPEVTQTPSHQVTQMGQEVILRCVPISNHLYFYWYRQILGQKVEFLVSFYNNEISEKSEIFDDQFSVERPDGSNFTLKIRSTKLEDSAMYFCASNYGDEQYFGPGTRLTVT.

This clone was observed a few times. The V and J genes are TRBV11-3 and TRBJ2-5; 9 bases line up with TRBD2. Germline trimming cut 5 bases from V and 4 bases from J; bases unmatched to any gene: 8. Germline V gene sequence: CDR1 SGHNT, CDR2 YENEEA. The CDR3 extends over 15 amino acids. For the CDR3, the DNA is TGTGCCAGCAGCACCGGGACTAGCTTCGGAGAGACCCAGTACTTC. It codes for CASSTGTSFGETQYF.

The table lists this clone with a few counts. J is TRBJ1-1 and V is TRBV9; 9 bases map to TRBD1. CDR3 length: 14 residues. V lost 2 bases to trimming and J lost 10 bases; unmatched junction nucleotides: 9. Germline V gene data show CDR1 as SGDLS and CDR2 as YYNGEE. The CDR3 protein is CASSVYWTGDRAFF. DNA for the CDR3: TGTGCCAGCAGCGTTTATTGGACAGGGGACCGAGCTTTCTTT.

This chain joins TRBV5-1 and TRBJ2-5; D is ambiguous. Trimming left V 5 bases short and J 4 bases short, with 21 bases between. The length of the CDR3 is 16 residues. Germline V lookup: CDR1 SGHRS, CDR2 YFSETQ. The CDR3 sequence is CASRVAVTESRETQYF. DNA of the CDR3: TGCGCCAGCAGGGTGGCGGTTACCGAATCGAGAGAGACCCAGTACTTC.

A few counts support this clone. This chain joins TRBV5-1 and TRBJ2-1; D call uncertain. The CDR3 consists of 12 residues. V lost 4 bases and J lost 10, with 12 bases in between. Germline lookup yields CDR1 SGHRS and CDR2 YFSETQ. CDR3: CASSVQLGEQFF. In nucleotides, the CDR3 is TGCGCCAGCAGCGTGCAGTTGGGCGAGCAGTTCTTC.

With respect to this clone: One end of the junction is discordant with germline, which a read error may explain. In DNA form, the CDR3 reads TGTGCCAACAGTAACCAGGGCTGGGACACTGAAGCTTTCTTT. It is translated as CANSNQGWDTEAFF. The V call is TRBV27, the J call TRBJ1-1, with D possibly being TRBD1 (5 bases). Per the germline V gene, CDR1 is MNHEY and CDR2 is SMNVEV (reference sequence). The CDR3 covers 14 residues.

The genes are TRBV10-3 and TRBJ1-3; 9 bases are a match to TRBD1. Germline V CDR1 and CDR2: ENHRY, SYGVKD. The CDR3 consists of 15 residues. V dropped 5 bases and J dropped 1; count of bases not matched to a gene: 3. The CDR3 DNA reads TGTGCCATCAGTAAGGACAGGGGTTCTGGAAACACCATATATTTT. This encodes CAISKDRGSGNTIYF.

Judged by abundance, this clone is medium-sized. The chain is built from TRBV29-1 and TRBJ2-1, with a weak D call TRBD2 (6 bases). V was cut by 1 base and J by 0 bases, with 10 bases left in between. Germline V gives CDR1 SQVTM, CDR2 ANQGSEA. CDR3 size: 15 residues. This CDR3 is CSVEAGGSSYNEQFF. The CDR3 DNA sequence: TGCAGCGTTGAAGCCGGGGGAAGCTCCTACAATGAGCAGTTCTTC.

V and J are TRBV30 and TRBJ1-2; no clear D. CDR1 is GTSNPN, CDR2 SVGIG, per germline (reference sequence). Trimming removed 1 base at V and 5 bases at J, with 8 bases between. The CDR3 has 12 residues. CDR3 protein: CAWSARLYGYTF. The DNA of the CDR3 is TGTGCCTGGAGTGCGCGTTTATATGGCTACACCTTC.

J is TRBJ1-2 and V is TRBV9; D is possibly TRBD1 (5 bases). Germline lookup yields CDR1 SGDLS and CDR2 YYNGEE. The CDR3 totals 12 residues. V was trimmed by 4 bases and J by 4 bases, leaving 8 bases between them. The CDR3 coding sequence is TGTGCCAGCAGCCCTCAGGGCTATGGCTACACCTTC. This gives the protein CASSPQGYGYTF.

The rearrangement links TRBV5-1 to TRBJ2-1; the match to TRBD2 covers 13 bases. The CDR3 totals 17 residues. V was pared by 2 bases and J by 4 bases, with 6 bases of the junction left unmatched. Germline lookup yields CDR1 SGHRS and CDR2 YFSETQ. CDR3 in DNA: TGCGCCAGCAGCTTAGGACTAGCGGGAGCCATATACAATGAGCAGTTCTTC. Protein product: CASSLGLAGAIYNEQFF.

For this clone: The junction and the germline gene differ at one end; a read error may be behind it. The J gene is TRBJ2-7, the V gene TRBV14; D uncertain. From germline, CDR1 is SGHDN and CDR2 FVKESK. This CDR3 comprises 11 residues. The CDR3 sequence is CASSQSCEQYF. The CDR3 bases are TGTGCCAGCAGCCAATCCTGCGAGCAGTACTTC.